This TCR beta chain is drawn from a study of CD4 T cells in relation to SARS-CoV-2 and coronaviruses. Turning to the study itself: Crossreactive spike epitopes shared across donors were mapped to their HLA restriction.

The table came from immunoSEQ multiplex PCR; TCRdb's copy has only in-frame clones and leaves some out. This sample has 9,500 to 13,000 clones, with around 86% found just once. Trimming removed 1 base at V and 1 base at J, with 8 bases between. This CDR3 has 15 amino acids. In germline, CDR1 is SNHLY, CDR2 FYNNEI. Sequenced material: naive CD4+ T cells from PBMCs. Subset meaning: naive CD4+ T cells isolated by negative enrichment. The rearrangement links TRBV2 to TRBJ1-3, with D uncertain. The clonotype comes from an adult with COVID-19. The CDR3 sequence: CASSEVGFSGNTIYF. The CDR3 region has the DNA TGTGCCAGCAGTGAAGTTGGGTTTTCTGGAAACACCATATATTTT.